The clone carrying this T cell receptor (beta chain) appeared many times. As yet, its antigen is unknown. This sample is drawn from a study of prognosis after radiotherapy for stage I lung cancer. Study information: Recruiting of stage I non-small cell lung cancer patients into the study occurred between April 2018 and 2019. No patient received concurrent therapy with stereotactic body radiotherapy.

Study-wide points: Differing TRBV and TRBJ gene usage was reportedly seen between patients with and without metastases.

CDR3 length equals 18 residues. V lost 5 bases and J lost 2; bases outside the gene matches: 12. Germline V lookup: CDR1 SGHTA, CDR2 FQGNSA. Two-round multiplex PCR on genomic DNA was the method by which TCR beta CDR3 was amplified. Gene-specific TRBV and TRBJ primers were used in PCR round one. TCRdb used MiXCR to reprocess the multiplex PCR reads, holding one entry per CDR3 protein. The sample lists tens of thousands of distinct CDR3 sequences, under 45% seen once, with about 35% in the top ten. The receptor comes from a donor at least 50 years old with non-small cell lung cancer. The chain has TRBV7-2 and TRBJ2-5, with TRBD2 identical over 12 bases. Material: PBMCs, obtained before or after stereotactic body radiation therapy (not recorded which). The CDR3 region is CASSQGTLAGGLQETQYF. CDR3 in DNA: TGTGCCAGCAGCCAGGGGACTCTAGCGGGGGGGTTGCAAGAGACCCAGTACTTC.